This T cell receptor (beta chain) was identified in a study of T cells in Graves' hyperthyroidism and ophthalmopathy. At the level of the study: Upon initial diagnosis and before any treatment, peripheral blood was collected.

Duration under 3 months, a NOSPECS grade of at least 4, and a Clinical Activity Score of at least 3 characterized the ophthalmopathy patients. Criteria for exclusion of patients were uncontrolled infection, other autoimmune disease, pregnancy or lactation. Diagnosing involved the use of clinical symptoms, serum thyroxine and TRAb, thyroid ultrasound and orbital computed tomography. Between the trimmed V and J ends, which lost 5 bases and 2 bases, there was a span of 13 bases. Germline V gene lookup returns CDR1 MNHEY and CDR2 SMNVEV (reference sequence). The length of the CDR3 is 14 residues. TCR beta CDR3 regions were amplified from RNA transcripts. The TCR CDR3 first-round RT-PCR relied on the HTBI primer set. TCRdb called the multiplex PCR reads again in MiXCR, with one record for every CDR3 protein. The sample lists around 600,000 distinct CDR3 sequences, about a sixth occurring once. This clonotype was seen repeatedly, ten times or more.

The chain joins TRBV27 to TRBJ2-7; a possible D gene is TRBD1 (6 bases). Sequenced: blood. This sequence originates from a woman aged 40-49 years with Graves' ophthalmopathy. CDR3 DNA: TGTGCCAGCAGTCGGGCAGGGGAAACCTACGAGCAGTACTTC. This sequence encodes CASSRAGETYEQYF.